The 14 T cell receptor beta chains below come from one sample, sequenced in a study of blood T cell repertoires in COVID-19. Data came from immunoSEQ multiplex PCR; TCRdb stores just in-frame clones and leaves some out. Found here are 110,000 to 150,000 clones, 75% to 85% of them singletons; the top ten hold around 3.4%. Source material: peripheral blood. Receptors originate from a man aged 70-80 years who had recovered from COVID-19.

The chain combines TRBV29-1 with TRBJ2-1; possibly TRBD1 for D (6 bases). Germline CDR1 is SQVTM and CDR2 is ANQGSEA. V dropped 7 bases and J dropped 7 bases, with 20 bases sitting between them. CDR3 length: 14 amino acids. The CDR3 region is CSGTGGGTGNEQFF. Here the CDR3 DNA reads TGCAGCGGGACTGGGGGCGGAACCGGGAATGAGCAGTTCTTC.

This sequence joins TRBV11-2 and TRBJ2-3, with a weak D call TRBD2 (6 bases). Looked up from germline, CDR1 is SGHAT and CDR2 is FQNNGV. Trimming stripped 4 bases from V and 0 bases from J, with 14 bases between. The CDR3 consists of 16 residues. The CDR3 spells CASSSLAVPSTDTQYF. The CDR3 DNA reads as TGTGCCAGCAGCTCGTTAGCGGTTCCTAGCACAGATACGCAGTATTTT.

The chain recombines TRBV7-9 with TRBJ2-2, with 9 bases that match TRBD1. After removal of 1 base from V and 5 bases from J, the junction contained 2 bases not matched to a gene. CDR1 is SEHNR and CDR2 is FQNEAQ in the germline V gene (reference sequence). CDR3 size: 15 residues. The CDR3 bases are TGTGCCAGCAGCTTAGGGACAGGGGAAACCGGGGAGCTGTTTTTT. As protein: CASSLGTGETGELFF.

The chain recombines TRBV19 with TRBJ1-1; D possibly corresponds to TRBD1 (5 bases). CDR1 is LNHDA and CDR2 is SQIVND in the germline V gene (reference sequence). This CDR3 has 15 amino acids. Trimming shortened V by 5 bases and J by 8 bases, and 21 bases separated the two germline ends. Written as DNA, the CDR3 is TGTGCCAGTAGTGTCTCCGCGACAGCGAAGGGGGAAGCTTTCTTT. Residues: CASSVSATAKGEAFF.

This clone was counted a single time. The chain has TRBV19 and TRBJ2-7; no definite D call. Per the germline V gene, CDR1 is LNHDA and CDR2 is SQIVND (reference sequence). The CDR3 is made up of 14 amino acids. V gave up 5 bases and J gave up 0 bases, with 11 bases separating them. The CDR3 DNA is TGTGCCAGTAGTTTGTTTTTCTCCTCCTACGAGCAGTACTTC. As protein: CASSLFFSSYEQYF. The full variable domain, rest sourced from reference TRBV19 and TRBJ2-7, is DGGITQSPKYLFRKEGQNVTLSCEQNLNHDAMYWYRQDPGQGLRLIYYSQIVNDFQKGDIAEGYSVSREKKESFPLTVTSAQKNPTAFYLCASSLFFSSYEQYFGPGTRLTVT.

The CDR3 bases are TGTGCCAGCAGCCCAACTGACAGGAGGCAAGAGACCCAGTACTTC. Translated, it gives CASSPTDRRQETQYF. V gene TRBV5-4 combines with J gene TRBJ2-5, with TRBD1 as a possible D gene (6 bases). This CDR3 comprises 15 residues. The ends were cut back, 4 bases at V and 2 bases at J, with 15 bases in the middle. The germline V gene has CDR1 SGHNT and CDR2 YYREEE (reference sequence).

The V gene is TRBV7-2, the J gene TRBJ1-1; TRBD1 is a possible D gene (5 bases). This CDR3 spans 13 amino acids. CDR1 and CDR2 from the germline V gene are SGHTA and FQGNSA. The V gene lost 7 bases and the J gene lost 5 bases, with 14 bases spanning the gap. In DNA form, the CDR3 reads TGTGCCAGCAACCCCCCCGGGGGGACTGAAGCTTTCTTT. Its translation: CASNPPGGTEAFF. The variable domain in full, with the rest retrieved from reference TRBV7-2 and TRBJ1-1, is GAGVSQSPSNKVTEKGKDVELRCDPISGHTALYWYRQSLGQGLEFLIYFQGNSAPDKSGLPSDRFSAERTGGSVSTLTIQRTQQEDSAVYLCASNPPGGTEAFFGQGTRLTVV.

Written as DNA, the CDR3 is TGCAGTGCTAGTCTTGCGGGCCCAACACAAGAGACCCAGTACTTC. It yields the protein CSASLAGPTQETQYF. The J gene is TRBJ2-5, the V gene TRBV20-1; TRBD2 is a possible D gene (5 bases). Germline lookup yields CDR1 DFQATT and CDR2 SNEGSKA (reference sequence). Trimming removed 3 bases at V and 2 bases at J, with 16 bases between. CDR3 length: 15 residues.

The rearrangement uses TRBV18 and TRBJ2-5, with 13 bases lining up with TRBD2. The CDR3 has 15 residues. Germline V lookup: CDR1 KGHSH, CDR2 LQKENI. V shed 6 bases, J shed 6 bases, and the junction held 7 bases outside the gene matches. In nucleotides, the CDR3 is TGTGCCAGCTCTCGCGGACTAGCGGGAGATCAGACCCAGTACTTC. Protein: CASSRGLAGDQTQYF.

V is TRBV18 and J is TRBJ2-2; D might be TRBD1 (5 bases). V gave up 4 bases and J gave up 1 base, with 19 bases separating them. Per the germline V gene, CDR1 is KGHSH and CDR2 is LQKENI. This CDR3 is 18 amino acids long. CDR3 nucleotides: TGTGCCAGCTCACTTCCCTACTCCGGCAGGGAGAACACCGGGGAGCTGTTTTTT. Its protein is CASSLPYSGRENTGELFF.

The chain joins TRBV5-1 to TRBJ2-5; 7 nucleotides agree with TRBD1. The CDR3 loop spans 13 amino acids. The germline gives CDR1 SGHRS, CDR2 YFSETQ. The V and J ends lost 4 bases and 5 bases, in that order; junction bases with no gene match: 5. DNA of the CDR3: TGCGCCAGCAGCCGGGGACAGACCGAGACCCAGTACTTC. Protein: CASSRGQTETQYF.

This clone occurred a few times. V usage is TRBV5-4 and J usage is TRBJ1-1; D is possibly TRBD1 (5 bases). This CDR3 spans 16 amino acids. Germline V gives CDR1 SGHNT, CDR2 YYREEE (reference sequence). V was shortened by 7 bases and J by 4 bases, with 23 bases between the two germline ends. CDR3 coding DNA: TGTGCCAGCGGCCCCCCGGGCGGGGGAAAGGGCACTGAAGCTTTCTTT. This sequence encodes CASGPPGGGKGTEAFF.

This clone was found a few times. The chain combines TRBV6-5 with TRBJ1-1; 9 bases agree with TRBD1. V was clipped by 2 bases and J by 5 bases; unmatched bases: 6. CDR3 length equals 15 residues. CDR1 is MNHEY and CDR2 is SVGAGI in the germline V gene. In DNA form, the CDR3 reads TGTGCCAGCAGTTACAGAGGGACAGGGAATACTGAAGCTTTCTTT. Translating gives CASSYRGTGNTEAFF.

The chain uses TRBV6-5 and TRBJ2-7, with TRBD1 matching over 9 bases. The V and J ends lost 5 bases and 4 bases, in that order; junction bases with no gene match: 9. This CDR3 is 15 amino acids long. Germline-derived CDR1 and CDR2 are MNHEY and SVGAGI. For the CDR3, the DNA is TGTGCCAGCAGTATAGGGACAGGGTCAATATACGAGCAGTACTTC. As protein: CASSIGTGSIYEQYF.